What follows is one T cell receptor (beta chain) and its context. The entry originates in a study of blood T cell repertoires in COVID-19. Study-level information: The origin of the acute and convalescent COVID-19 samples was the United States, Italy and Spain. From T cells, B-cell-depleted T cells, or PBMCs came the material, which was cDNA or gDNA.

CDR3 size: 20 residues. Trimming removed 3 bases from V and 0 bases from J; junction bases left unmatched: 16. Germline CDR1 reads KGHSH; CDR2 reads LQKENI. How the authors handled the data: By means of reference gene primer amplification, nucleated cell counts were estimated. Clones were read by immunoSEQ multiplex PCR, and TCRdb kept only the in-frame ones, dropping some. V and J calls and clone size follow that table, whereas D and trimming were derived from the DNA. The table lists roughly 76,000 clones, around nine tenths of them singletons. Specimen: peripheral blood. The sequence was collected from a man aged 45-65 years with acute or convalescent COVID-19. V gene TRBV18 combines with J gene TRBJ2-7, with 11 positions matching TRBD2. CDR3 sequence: CASSPLTLLAGGGGSYEQYF. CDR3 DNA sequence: TGTGCCAGCTCACCCCTGACCCTGCTAGCGGGAGGAGGGGGCTCCTACGAGCAGTACTTC.